Following are 4 T cell receptor beta chains from one sample sequenced in a study of T cell responses to AZD1222 COVID-19 vaccine. Assay used: immunoSEQ multiplex PCR; TCRdb lists only in-frame clones, some missing. The table records roughly 160,000 clones, about 92% of them present only once. This sample comprised peripheral blood, obtained on day 0 of AZD1222 vaccination. These receptor sequences come from an adult in good health.

The V gene is TRBV5-1, the J gene TRBJ2-7; TRBD1 aligns across 10 bases. The CDR3 totals 16 residues. Trimming removed 4 bases from V and 2 bases from J; junction bases left unmatched: 9. CDR1 SGHRS and CDR2 YFSETQ come from the germline V gene. This CDR3 reads CASSRGDRGRAYEQYF. The DNA for the CDR3 is TGCGCCAGCAGCCGGGGCGACAGGGGGCGGGCCTACGAGCAGTACTTC.

The chain carries TRBV6-5 and TRBJ2-1; TRBD1 agrees at 9 bases. V was pared by 6 bases and J by 2 bases, with 5 bases of the junction left unmatched. The germline gives CDR1 MNHEY, CDR2 SVGAGI. The CDR3 spans 15 residues. CDR3 nucleotides: TGTGCCAGCAGAGAGACAGGGGGAACCTACAATGAGCAGTTCTTC. Amino acids: CASRETGGTYNEQFF.

This chain links TRBV30 with TRBJ2-5; D is uncertain. CDR1 and CDR2 from the germline V gene are GTSNPN and SVGIG (reference sequence). The CDR3 contains 11 residues. Trimming took off 1 base at V and 7 bases at J, with 7 bases between the two ends. CDR3 amino acids: CAWSGTGTQYF. CDR3 DNA sequence: TGTGCCTGGAGTGGAACTGGGACCCAGTACTTC.

The genes are TRBV6-2 or TRBV6-3 and TRBJ1-2; TRBD1 matches 9 bases. Per the germline V gene, CDR1 is MNHEY and CDR2 is SVGEGT. Trimming at V came to 6 bases and at J to 8 bases, leaving 7 bases not matched to a gene. This CDR3 region has 13 residues. DNA of the CDR3: TGTGCCAGCAGCGTACAGGGGGCGAGGGGCTACACCTTC. Translation gives CASSVQGARGYTF.